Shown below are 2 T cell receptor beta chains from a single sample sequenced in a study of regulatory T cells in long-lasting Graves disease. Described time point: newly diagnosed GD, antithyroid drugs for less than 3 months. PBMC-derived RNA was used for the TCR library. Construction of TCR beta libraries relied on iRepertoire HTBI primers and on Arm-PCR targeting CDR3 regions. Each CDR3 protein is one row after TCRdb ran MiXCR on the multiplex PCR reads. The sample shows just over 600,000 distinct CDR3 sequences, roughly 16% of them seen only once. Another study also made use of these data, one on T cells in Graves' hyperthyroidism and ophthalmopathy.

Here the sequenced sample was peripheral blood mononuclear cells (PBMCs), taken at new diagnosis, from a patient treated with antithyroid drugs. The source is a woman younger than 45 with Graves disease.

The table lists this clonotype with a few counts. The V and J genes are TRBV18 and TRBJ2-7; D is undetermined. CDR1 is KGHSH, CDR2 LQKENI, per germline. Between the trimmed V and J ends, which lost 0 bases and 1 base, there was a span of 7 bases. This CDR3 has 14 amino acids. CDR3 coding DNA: TGTGCCAGCTCACCACCAGTCGGGTCCTACGAGCAGTACTTC. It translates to CASSPPVGSYEQYF.

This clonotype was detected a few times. CDR3 in DNA: TGTGCCAGCAGCGCGATGGGTGGGGACAGGGGCTACGAGCAGTACTTC. Its protein product is CASSAMGGDRGYEQYF. The chain uses TRBV27 and TRBJ2-7; 10 nucleotides match TRBD1. Trimming took 6 bases from V and 3 from J; bases not matched to a gene: 11. Germline values: CDR1 MNHEY, CDR2 SMNVEV (reference sequence). This CDR3 is 16 amino acids long.